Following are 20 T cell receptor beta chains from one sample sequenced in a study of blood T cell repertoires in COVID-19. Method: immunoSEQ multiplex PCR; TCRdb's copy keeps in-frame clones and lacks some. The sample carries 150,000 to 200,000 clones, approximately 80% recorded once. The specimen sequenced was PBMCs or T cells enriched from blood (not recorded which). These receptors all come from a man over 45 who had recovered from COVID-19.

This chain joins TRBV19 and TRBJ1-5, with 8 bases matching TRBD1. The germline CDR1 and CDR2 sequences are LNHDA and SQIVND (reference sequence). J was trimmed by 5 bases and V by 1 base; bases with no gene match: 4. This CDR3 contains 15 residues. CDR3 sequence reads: CASSIARGRHQPQHF. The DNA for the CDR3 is TGTGCCAGTAGTATAGCCAGGGGGCGGCATCAGCCCCAGCATTTT.

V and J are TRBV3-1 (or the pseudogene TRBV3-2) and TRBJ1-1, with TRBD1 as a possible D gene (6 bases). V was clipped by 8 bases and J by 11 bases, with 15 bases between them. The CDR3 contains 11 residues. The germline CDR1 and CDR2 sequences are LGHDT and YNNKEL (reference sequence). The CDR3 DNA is TGTGCCAGCGACTCAGGGGAATGTGCTTTCTTT. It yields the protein CASDSGECAFF.

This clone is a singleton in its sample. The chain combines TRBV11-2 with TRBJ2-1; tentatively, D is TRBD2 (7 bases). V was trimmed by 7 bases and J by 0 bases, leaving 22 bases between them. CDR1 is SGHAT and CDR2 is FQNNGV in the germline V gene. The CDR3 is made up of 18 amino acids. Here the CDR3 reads CASTGGGGVSSSYNEQFF. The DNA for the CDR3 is TGTGCCAGCACCGGAGGAGGGGGGGTTTCAAGCTCCTACAATGAGCAGTTCTTC.

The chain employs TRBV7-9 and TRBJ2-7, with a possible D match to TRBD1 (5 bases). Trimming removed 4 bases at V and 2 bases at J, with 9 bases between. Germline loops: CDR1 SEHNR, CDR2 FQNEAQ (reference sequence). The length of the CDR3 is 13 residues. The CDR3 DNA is TGTGCCAGCAGCTCCGCAGGGACCTACGAGCAGTACTTC. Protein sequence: CASSSAGTYEQYF.

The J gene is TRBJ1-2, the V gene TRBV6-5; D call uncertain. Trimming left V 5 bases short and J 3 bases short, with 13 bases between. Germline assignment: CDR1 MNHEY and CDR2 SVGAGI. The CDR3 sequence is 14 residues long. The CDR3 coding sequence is TGTGCCAGCAGTCTGGGCTCGGGAGACTATGGCTACACCTTC. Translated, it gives CASSLGSGDYGYTF.

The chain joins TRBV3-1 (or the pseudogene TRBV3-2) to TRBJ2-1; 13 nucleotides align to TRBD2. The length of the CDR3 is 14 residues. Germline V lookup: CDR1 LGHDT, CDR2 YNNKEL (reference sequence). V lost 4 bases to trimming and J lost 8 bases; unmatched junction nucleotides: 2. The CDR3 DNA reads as TGTGCCAGCAGCCGGACTAGCGGGAGCCATGAGCAGTTCTTC. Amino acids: CASSRTSGSHEQFF.

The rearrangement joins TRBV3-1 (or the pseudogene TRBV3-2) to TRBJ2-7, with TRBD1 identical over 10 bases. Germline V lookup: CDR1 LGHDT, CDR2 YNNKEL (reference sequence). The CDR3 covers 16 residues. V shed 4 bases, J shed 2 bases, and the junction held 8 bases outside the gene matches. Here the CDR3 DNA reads TGTGCCAGCAGCCCGACTTCGGGACAGGGGACCTACGAGCAGTACTTC. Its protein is CASSPTSGQGTYEQYF.

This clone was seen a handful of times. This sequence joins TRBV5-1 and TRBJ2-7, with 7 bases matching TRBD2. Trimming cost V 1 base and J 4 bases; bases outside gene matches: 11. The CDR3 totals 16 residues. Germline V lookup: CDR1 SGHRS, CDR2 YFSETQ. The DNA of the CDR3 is TGCGCCAGCAGCTTGTCAGGACTAGTGAATTCATACGAGCAGTACTTC. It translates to CASSLSGLVNSYEQYF.

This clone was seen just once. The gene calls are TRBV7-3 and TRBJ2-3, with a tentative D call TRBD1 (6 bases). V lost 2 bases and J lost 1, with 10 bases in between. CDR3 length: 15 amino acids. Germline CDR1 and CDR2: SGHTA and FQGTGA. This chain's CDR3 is CASSLVRGGTDTQYF. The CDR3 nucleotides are TGTGCCAGCAGCTTAGTCAGGGGAGGCACAGATACGCAGTATTTT.

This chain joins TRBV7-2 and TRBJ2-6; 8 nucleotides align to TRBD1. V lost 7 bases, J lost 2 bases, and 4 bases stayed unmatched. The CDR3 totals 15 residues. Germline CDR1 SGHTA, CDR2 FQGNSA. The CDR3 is CASTAGGTGANVLTF. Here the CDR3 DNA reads TGTGCCAGCACGGCAGGGGGCACTGGGGCCAACGTCCTGACTTTC.

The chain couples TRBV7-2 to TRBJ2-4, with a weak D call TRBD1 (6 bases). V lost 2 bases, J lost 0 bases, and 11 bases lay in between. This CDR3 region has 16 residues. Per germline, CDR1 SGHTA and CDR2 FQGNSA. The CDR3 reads CASSLQGHLAKNIQYF. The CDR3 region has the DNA TGTGCCAGCAGCTTACAGGGGCATCTAGCCAAAAACATTCAGTACTTC.

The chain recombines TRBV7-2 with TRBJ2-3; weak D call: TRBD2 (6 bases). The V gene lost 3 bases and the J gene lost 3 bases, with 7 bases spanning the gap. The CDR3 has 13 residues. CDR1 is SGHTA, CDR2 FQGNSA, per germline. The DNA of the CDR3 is TGTGCCAGCAGCTTCCGGGGGACAGATACGCAGTATTTT. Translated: CASSFRGTDTQYF.

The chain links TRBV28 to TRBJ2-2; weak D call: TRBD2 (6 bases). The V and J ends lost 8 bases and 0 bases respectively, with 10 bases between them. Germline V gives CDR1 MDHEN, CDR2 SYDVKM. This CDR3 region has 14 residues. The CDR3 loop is CASGLLPNTGELFF. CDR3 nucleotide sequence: TGTGCCAGCGGACTATTGCCGAACACCGGGGAGCTGTTTTTT.

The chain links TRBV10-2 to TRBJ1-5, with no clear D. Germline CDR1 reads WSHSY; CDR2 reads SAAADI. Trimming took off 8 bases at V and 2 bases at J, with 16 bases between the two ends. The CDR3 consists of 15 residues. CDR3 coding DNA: TGCGCCAGCGGAGATAGGAAAACCGGCAATCAGCCCCAGCATTTT. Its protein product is CASGDRKTGNQPQHF.

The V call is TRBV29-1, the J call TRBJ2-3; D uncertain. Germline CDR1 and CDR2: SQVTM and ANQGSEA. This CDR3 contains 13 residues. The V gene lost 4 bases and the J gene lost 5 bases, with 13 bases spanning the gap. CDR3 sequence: CSVVPEDKDTQYF. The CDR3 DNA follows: TGCAGCGTTGTCCCTGAGGATAAAGATACGCAGTATTTT.

The CDR3 protein is CASSEGAWDQPQHF. In nucleotides, the CDR3 is TGTGCCAGCAGTGAAGGGGCTTGGGATCAGCCCCAGCATTTT. The rearrangement links TRBV6-1 to TRBJ1-5; no clear D gene. CDR3 length: 14 residues. Per germline, CDR1 MNHNS and CDR2 SASEGT. The ends were cut back, 1 base at V and 5 bases at J, with 9 bases in the middle.

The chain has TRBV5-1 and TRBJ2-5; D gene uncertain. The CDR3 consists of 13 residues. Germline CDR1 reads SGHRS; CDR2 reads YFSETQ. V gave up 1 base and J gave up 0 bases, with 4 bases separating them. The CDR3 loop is CASSLTDQETQYF. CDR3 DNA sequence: TGCGCCAGCAGCTTGACGGACCAAGAGACCCAGTACTTC.

As DNA, the CDR3 is TGTGCCAGCAGTGCGGACTTCTACTACGAGCAGTACTTC. It specifies CASSADFYYEQYF. V gene TRBV2 combines with J gene TRBJ2-7; TRBD2 might be the D (5 bases). V lost 4 bases, J lost 3 bases, and 10 bases lay in between. The CDR3 length is 13 residues. Germline CDR1 is SNHLY and CDR2 is FYNNEI.

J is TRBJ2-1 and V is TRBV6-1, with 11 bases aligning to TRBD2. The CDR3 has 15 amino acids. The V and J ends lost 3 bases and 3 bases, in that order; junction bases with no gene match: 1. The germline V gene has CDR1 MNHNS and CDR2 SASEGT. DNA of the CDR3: TGTGCCAGCAGTGAGGGACTAGCGGTCTACAATGAGCAGTTCTTC. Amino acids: CASSEGLAVYNEQFF.

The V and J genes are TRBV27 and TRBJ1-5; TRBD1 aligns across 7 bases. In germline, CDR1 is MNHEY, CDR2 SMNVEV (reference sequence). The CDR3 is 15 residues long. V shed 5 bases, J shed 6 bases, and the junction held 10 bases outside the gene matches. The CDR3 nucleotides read TGTGCCAGCAGTCAAAATGACAGGGCTGGTCAGCCCCAGCATTTT. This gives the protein CASSQNDRAGQPQHF.